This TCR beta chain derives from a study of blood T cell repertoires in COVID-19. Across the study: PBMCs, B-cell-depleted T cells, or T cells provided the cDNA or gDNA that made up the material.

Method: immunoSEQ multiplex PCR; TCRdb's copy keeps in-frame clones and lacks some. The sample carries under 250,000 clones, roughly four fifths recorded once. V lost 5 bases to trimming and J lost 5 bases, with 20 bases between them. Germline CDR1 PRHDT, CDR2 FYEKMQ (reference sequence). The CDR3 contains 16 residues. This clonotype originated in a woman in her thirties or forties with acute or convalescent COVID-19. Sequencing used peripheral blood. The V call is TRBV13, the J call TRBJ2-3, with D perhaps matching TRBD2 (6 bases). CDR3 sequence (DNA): TGTGCCAGCAGCCCCCCCGGCGGCGGGATTGGAGATACGCAGTATTTT. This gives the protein CASSPPGGGIGDTQYF.